This TCR beta chain derives from a study of blood T cell repertoires in COVID-19. In the study overall: Samples representing acute and convalescent COVID-19 were sourced from the United States, Italy and Spain.

V was pared by 3 bases and J by 4 bases, with 1 base of the junction left unmatched. CDR1 and CDR2 (germline): MNHNS, SASEGT. The CDR3 contains 14 residues. This clone appeared a few times. Clones were read by immunoSEQ multiplex PCR, and TCRdb kept only the in-frame ones, dropping some. The table lists approximately 190,000 clones, approximately 90% of them singletons. The sample was PBMCs or T cells enriched from blood (not recorded which). This rearrangement joins TRBV6-1 to TRBJ2-7; 12 bases map to TRBD2. The receptor's source is a woman aged 40 to 55 in a cohort exposed to, infected with or recovered from COVID-19 (not recorded which). CDR3 in amino acids: CASSETSGSYEQYF. The CDR3 coding sequence is TGTGCCAGCAGTGAGACTAGCGGGAGTTACGAGCAGTACTTC.